The entry that follows covers one T cell receptor beta chain sequence. Its target is not known. This sample was included in a study of cytomegalovirus exposure and HLA in healthy donors. General observations from the study: The likely explanation for a cluster of highly shared sequence variants was sequencing artifact. Fewer N-insertions than the roughly 670-donor mean were reportedly shown by an Asian-associated ancestry cluster in a later analysis. Only CMV serostatus was available as immune exposure information.

CDR1 is LGHNA and CDR2 is YSLEER in the germline V gene. CDR3 size: 15 residues. Deletions cut 1 base from V and 1 base from J, with 9 bases between. 60 Vbeta and 13 Jbeta primers were used in PCR. The assay was immunoSEQ multiplex PCR, and TCRdb's table has in-frame clones only and misses some. The profile shows 150,000 to 200,000 clones, more than 65% of them singletons. Material: PBMCs. V and J are TRBV4-3 and TRBJ2-3, with D possibly being TRBD2 (6 bases). The sequence was collected from a woman in her forties in good health and CMV-seropositive. CDR3 sequence: CASSQAERGTDTQYF. The CDR3 DNA is TGCGCCAGCAGCCAAGCCGAGCGGGGCACAGATACGCAGTATTTT.